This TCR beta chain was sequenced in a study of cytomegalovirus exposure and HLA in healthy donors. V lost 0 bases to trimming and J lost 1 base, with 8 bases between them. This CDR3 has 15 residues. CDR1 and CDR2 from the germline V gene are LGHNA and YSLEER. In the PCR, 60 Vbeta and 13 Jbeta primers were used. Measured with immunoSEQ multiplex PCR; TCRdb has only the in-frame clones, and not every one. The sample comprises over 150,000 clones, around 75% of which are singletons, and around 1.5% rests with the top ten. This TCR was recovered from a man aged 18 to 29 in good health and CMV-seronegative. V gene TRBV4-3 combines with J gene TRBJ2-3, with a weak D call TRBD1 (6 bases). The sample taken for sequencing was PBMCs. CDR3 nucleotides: TGCGCCAGCAGCCAAGACAGGGGAGGCACAGATACGCAGTATTTT. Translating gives CASSQDRGGTDTQYF.